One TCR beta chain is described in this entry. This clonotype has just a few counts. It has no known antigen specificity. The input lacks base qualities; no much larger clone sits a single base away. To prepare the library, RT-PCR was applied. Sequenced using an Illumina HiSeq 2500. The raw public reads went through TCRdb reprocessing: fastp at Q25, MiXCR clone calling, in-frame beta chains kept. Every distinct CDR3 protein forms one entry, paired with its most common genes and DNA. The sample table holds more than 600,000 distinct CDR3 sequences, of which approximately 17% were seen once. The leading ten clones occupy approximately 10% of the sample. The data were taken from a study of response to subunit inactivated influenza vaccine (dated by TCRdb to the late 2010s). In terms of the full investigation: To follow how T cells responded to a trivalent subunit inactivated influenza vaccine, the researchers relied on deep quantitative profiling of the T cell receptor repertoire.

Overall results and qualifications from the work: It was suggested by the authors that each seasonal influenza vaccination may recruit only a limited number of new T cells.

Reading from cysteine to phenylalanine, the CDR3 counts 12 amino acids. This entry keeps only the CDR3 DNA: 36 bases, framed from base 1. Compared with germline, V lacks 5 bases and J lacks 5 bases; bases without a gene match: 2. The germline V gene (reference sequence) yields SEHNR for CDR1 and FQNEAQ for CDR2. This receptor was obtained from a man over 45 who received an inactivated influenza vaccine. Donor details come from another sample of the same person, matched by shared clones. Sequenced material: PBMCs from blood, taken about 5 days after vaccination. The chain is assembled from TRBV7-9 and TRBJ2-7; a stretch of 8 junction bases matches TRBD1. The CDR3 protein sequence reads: CASSPQGDEQYF. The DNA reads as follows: TGTGCCAGCAGCCCACAGGGGGACGAGCAGTACTTC.